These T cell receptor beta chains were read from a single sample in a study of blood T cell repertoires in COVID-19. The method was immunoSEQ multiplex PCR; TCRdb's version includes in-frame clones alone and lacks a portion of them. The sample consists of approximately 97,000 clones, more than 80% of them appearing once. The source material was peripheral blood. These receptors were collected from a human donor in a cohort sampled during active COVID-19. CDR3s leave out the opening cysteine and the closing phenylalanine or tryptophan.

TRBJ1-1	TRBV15	ATSRESGGEAF
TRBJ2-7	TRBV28	ASRGRGTDPYEQY
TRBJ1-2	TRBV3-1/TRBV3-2	ASSHPRTGGAGNYGYT
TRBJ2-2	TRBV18	ASSPNFGGASGELF
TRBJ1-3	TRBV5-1	ASSLDSRSGNTIY
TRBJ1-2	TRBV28	ASSSNLGGKPYGYT
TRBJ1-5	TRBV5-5	ASSPGRGDRNQPQH
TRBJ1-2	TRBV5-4	ASSNPGTGREGYT
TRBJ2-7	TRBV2	ASKSEGFSYEQY
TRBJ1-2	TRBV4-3	ASSQDRYYGYT
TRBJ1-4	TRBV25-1	ASSELSGSYEKLF
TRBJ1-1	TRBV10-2	ASSQLSSNTEAF
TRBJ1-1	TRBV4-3	ASSQEHNMNTEAF
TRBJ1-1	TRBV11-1	ASSRGAGPEAF
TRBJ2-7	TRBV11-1	ASSQIARRGSYEQY
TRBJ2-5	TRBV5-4	ASSYRGPGETQY
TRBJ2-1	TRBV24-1	ATSDSPGITSYNEQF
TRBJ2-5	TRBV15	ATRGGTSGRETQY
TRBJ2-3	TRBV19	ASSLRQGTDTQY
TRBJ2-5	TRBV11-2	ASSSWGPRVETQY
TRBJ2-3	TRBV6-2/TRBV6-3	ASSGGAEDTQY
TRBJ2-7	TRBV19	ASSARLAGTSYEQY
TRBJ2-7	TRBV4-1	ASSQGQALTYEQY
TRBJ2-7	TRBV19	ASSVAPRGAYEQY
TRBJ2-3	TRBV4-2	ASSLKGGTDTQY
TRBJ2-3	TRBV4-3	ASSQDMGLATDTQY
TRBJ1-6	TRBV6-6	ASSYGRGNAPLH
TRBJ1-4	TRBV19	ASRPRGTTNEKLF
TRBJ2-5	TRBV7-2	ASSRKRGREETQY
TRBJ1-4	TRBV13	ASSFHSRTGNEKLF
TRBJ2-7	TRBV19	ASTPRASSYEQY
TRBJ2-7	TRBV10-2	ASMGLGQGAYEQY
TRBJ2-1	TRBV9	ASSVVTRNPFHEQF
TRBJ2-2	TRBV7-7	ASSPGAAGARSGELF
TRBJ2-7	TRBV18	ASSPESYEQY
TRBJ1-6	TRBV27	ASSFWQNNYNSPLH
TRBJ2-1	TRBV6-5	ASSPTGIEQF
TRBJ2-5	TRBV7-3	ASSLMGGTQETQY
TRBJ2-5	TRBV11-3	ASSPPGQQETQY
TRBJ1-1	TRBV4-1	ASSPTVQGKVEAF
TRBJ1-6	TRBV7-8	ASSLASTGGNSPLH
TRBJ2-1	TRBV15	ATSYGLRVGSF
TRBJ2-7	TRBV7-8	ASSSVRVPYEQY
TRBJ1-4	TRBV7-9	ASSRHTGKEKLF
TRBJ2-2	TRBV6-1	ASSEVRPGGAKGELF
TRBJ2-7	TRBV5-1	ASSFYRGAYEQY
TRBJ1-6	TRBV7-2	ASSPRSSRFYNSPLH
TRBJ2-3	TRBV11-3	ASSPFRLALTSTDTQY
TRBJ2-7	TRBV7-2	ASSFRVRSGVEEQY
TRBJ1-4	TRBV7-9	ASSLDSNEKLF
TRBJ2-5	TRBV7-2	ASSLSGGRETQY
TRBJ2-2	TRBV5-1	ASSATGMAGELF
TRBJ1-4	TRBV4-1	ASSQSGQLTNEKLF
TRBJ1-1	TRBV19	ASTNRGTEAF
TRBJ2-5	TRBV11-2	ASSFGVLRGETQY
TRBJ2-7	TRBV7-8	ASSLARTGAYEQY
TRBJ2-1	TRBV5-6	ASSSEVVGRYNEQF
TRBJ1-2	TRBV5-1	ASSWLSASGGSYT